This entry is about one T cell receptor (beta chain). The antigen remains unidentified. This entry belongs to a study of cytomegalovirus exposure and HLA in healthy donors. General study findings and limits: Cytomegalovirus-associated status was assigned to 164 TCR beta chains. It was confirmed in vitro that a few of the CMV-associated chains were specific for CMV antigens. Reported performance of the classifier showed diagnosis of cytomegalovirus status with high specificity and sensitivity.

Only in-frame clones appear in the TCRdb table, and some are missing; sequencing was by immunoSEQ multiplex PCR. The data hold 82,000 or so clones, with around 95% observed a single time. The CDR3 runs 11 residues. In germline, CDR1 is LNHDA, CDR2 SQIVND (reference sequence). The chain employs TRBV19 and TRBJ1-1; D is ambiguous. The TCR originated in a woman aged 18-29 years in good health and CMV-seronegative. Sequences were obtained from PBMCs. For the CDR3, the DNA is TGTGCACCCGGGGTAAACACTGAAGCTTTCTTT. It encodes CAPGVNTEAFF.